This TCR beta chain was documented in a study of Graves' ophthalmopathy and Graves' hyperthyroidism. Looking at the study overall: Sampling took place at initial diagnosis, with peripheral blood obtained before any treatment.

Regarding the study as a whole: Ophthalmopathy progression predictions by the model showed approximately 79% specificity and over 60% sensitivity. Blood samples also showed most expanded thyroid clonotypes exceeding 0.001 frequency.

This clonotype was counted at least ten times. As yet, its antigen is unknown. Beta-chain TCR CDR3 regions were amplified from RNA transcripts. An initial RT-PCR round employing HTBI primers preceded a second-round multiplex PCR. TCRdb re-analysed the multiplex PCR reads in MiXCR, keeping a single row per CDR3 protein. Of about 740,000 distinct CDR3 sequences in the sample, roughly 40% were seen once. Germline CDR1 and CDR2: ENHRY and SYGVKD. Trimming at V came to 5 bases and at J to 7 bases, leaving 11 bases not matched to a gene. This CDR3 has 15 amino acids. In donors with ophthalmopathy, activity was moderate-to-severe, with CAS ≥3, NOSPECS ≥4 and duration under 3 months.

The receptor was isolated from an adult man with Graves' ophthalmopathy. V is TRBV10-3 and J is TRBJ1-1, with TRBD1 matching over 9 bases. The material sequenced was peripheral blood. The DNA for the CDR3 is TGTGCCATCAGTTACGTACAGGGGGCAGGTGGTGAAGCTTTCTTT. Translating it yields CAISYVQGAGGEAFF.